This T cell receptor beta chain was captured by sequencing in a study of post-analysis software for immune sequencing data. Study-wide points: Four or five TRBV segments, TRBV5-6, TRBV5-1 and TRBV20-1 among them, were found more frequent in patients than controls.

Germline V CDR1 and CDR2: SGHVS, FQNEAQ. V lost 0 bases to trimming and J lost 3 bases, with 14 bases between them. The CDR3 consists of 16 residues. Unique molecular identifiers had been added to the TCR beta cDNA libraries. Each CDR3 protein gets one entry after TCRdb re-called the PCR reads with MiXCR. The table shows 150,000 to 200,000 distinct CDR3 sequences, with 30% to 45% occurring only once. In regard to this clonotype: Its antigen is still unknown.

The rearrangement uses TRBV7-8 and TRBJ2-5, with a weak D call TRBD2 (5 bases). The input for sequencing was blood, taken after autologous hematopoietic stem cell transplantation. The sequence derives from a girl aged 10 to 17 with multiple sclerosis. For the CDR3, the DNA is TGTGCCAGCAGCTTAGCGAGGGTAGCGTGGGAAGAGACCCAGTACTTC. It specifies CASSLARVAWEETQYF.